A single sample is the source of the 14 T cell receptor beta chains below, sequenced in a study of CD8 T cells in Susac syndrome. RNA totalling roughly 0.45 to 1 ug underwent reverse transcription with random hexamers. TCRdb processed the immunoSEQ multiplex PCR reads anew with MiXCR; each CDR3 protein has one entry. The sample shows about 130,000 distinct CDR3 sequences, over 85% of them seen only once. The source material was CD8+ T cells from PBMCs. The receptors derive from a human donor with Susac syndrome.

This CDR3 reads CASSPRLAGAFYEQYF. The DNA for the CDR3 is TGTGCCAGCAGCCCTAGACTAGCGGGAGCATTCTACGAGCAGTACTTC. The chain employs TRBV7-9 and TRBJ2-7; TRBD2 matches 12 bases. CDR3 size: 16 residues. Trimming cost V 5 bases and J 3 bases; bases outside gene matches: 8. Germline lookup yields CDR1 SEHNR and CDR2 FQNEAQ (reference sequence).

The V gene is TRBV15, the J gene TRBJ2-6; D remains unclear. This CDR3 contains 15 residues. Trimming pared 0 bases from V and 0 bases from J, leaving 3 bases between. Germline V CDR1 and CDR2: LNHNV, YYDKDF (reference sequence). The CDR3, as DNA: TGTGCCACCAGCAGAGAATCCTCTGGGGCCAACGTCCTGACTTTC. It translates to CATSRESSGANVLTF. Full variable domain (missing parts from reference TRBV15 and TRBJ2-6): DAMVIQNPRYQVTQFGKPVTLSCSQTLNHNVMYWYQQKSSQAPKLLFHYYDKDFNNEADTPDNFQSRRPNTSFCFLDIRSPGLGDTAMYLCATSRESSGANVLTFGAGSRLTVL.

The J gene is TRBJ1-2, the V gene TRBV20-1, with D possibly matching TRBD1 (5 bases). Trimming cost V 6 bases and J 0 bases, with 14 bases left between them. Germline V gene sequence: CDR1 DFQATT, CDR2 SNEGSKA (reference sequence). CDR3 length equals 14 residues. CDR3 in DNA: TGCAGTGCCAGGGACCGGAGGGCTAACTATGGCTACACCTTC. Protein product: CSARDRRANYGYTF.

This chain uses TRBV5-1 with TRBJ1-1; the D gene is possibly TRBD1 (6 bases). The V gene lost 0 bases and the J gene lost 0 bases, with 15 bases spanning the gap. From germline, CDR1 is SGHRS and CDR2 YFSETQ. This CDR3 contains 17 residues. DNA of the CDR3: TGCGCCAGCAGCTTGGGAGGGGGATCCAGATTGAACACTGAAGCTTTCTTT. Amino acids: CASSLGGGSRLNTEAFF.

For the CDR3, the DNA is TGCAGTGCCACAGTGGGGGGCAATGAGCAGTTCTTC. Its translation: CSATVGGNEQFF. The gene calls are TRBV20-1 and TRBJ2-1; maybe TRBD2 (6 bases). Germline CDR1 is DFQATT and CDR2 is SNEGSKA (reference sequence). V shed 6 bases and J shed 6 bases, with 12 bases lying between them. The CDR3 is 12 residues long.

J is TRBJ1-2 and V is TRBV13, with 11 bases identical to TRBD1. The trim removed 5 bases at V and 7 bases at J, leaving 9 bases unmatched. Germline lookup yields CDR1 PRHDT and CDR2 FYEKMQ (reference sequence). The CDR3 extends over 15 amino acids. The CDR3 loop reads CASSPRTGGSGGYTF. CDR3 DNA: TGTGCCAGCAGCCCACGGACAGGGGGCAGTGGTGGCTACACCTTC.

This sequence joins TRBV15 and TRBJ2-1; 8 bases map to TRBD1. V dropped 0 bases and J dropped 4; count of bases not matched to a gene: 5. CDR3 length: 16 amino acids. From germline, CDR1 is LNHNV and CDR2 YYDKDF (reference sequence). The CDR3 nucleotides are TGTGCCACCAGCAGAGAGGGACAGGCGCTTTACAATGAGCAGTTCTTC. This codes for CATSREGQALYNEQFF.

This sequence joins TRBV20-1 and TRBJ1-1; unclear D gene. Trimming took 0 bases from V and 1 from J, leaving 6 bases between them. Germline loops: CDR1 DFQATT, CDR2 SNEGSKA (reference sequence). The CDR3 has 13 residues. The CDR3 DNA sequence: TGCAGTGCTAGAGATCAAGAGAACACTGAAGCTTTCTTT. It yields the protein CSARDQENTEAFF.

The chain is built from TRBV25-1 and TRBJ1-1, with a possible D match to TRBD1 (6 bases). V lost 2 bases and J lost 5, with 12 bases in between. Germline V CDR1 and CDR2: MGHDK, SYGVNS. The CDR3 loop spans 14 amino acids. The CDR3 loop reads CASSETGRATEAFF. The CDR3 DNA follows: TGTGCCAGCAGTGAAACAGGGAGGGCAACTGAAGCTTTCTTT.

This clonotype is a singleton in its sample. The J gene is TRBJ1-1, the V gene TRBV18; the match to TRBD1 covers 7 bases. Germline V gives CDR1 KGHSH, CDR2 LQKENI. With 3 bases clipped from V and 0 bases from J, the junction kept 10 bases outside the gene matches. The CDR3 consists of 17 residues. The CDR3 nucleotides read TGTGCCAGCTCACCCGAAACGACGACAGGGATGAACACTGAAGCTTTCTTT. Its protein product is CASSPETTTGMNTEAFF. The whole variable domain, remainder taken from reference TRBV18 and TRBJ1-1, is NAGVMQNPRHLVRRRGQEARLRCSPMKGHSHVYWYRQLPEEGLKFMVYLQKENIIDESGMPKERFSAEFPKEGPSILRIQQVVRGDSAAYFCASSPETTTGMNTEAFFGQGTRLTVV.

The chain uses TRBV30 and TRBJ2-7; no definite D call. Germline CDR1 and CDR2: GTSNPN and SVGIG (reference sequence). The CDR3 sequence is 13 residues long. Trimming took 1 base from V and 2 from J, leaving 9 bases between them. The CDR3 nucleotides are TGTGCCTGGAGTGAGCGACTTACCTACGAGCAGTACTTC. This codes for CAWSERLTYEQYF.

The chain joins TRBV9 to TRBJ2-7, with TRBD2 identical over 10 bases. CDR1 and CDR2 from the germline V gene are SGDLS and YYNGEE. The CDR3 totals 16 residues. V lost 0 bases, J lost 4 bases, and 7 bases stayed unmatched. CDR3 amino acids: CASSVAPLAGSYEQYF. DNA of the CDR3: TGTGCCAGCAGCGTAGCTCCACTAGCGGGGTCGTACGAGCAGTACTTC.

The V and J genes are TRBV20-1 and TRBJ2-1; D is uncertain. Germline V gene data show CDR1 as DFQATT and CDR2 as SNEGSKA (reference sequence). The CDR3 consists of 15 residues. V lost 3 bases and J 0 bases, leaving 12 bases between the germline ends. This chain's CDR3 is CSARRPEHSYNEQFF. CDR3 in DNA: TGCAGTGCTAGGAGGCCGGAACACTCCTACAATGAGCAGTTCTTC.

CDR3 region: CSASPIGTGTGTTDTQYF. The CDR3, as DNA: TGCAGTGCTAGCCCCATCGGCACCGGGACAGGGACTACAGATACGCAGTATTTT. V usage is TRBV20-1 and J usage is TRBJ2-3, with 9 nucleotides matching TRBD1. The CDR3 totals 18 residues. With V trimmed by 3 bases and J by 3 bases, 16 bases remained unmatched. The germline CDR1 and CDR2 sequences are DFQATT and SNEGSKA (reference sequence).